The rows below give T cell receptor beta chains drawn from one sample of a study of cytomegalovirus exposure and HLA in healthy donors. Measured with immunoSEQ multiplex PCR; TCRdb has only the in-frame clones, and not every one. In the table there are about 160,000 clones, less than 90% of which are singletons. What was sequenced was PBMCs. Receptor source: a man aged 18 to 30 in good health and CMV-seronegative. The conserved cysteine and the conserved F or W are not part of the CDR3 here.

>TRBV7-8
ASSLAGRQGPIRKNIQY
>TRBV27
ASSSPTLYTEAF
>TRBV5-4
ASSFRGPSYEQY
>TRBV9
ASSAADSRDVYTQY
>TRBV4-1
ASSQAGDGYEQY
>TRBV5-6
ASSLERGEGSEQY
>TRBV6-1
ASSRGTENQPQH
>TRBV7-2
ASTSLTYEQY
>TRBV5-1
ASSLGQGRDGYT
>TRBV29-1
SVEVAESYEQY
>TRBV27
ASRATGAAYEQY
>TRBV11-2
ASSLQSRDSLWDTQY
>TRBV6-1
ASRDRRQALYGYT
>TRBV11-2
ASSSLEGGELF
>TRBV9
ASSVGTSGQETQY
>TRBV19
ASSPGGEAF
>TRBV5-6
ASSLDRRGYT
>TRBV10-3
ASGTGPPYEQY
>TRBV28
ASSFAGQSNTEAF
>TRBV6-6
ASSGENRNTDTQY
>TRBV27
ASSPRTGSGYT